The 16 T cell receptor beta chains listed next were all sequenced from one sample in a study of CD8+CD57+ T cells in acquired aplastic anemia. Genomic DNA was employed as the template in profiling TCR beta VDJ and CDR3. TCRdb re-derived calls from the reads in MiXCR, one entry per CDR3 protein. The sample includes roughly 160,000 distinct CDR3 sequences, more than 45% of them seen just once. Those patients picked for sequencing had displayed CD8+CD57+ cell expansion on flow cytometry. Input material: sorted CD4+, CD8+, or CD8+CD57+ T cells (not recorded which) from PBMCs. These receptors were taken from a human donor with aplastic anemia.

This clonotype occurred many times. The chain is built from TRBV5-5 and TRBJ2-7, with 10 bases fitting TRBD2. V lost 1 base to trimming and J lost 6 bases; unmatched junction nucleotides: 10. Germline-derived CDR1 and CDR2 are SGHKS and YYEKEE (reference sequence). This CDR3 spans 16 amino acids. The DNA for the CDR3 is TGTGCCAGCAGCTTGTCGGGGTCTAGCGGGAGTCGCGAGCAGTACTTC. Protein: CASSLSGSSGSREQYF.

This chain connects TRBV2 to TRBJ2-1; the match to TRBD1 covers 7 bases. V shed 9 bases, J shed 5 bases, and the junction held 10 bases outside the gene matches. Germline values: CDR1 SNHLY, CDR2 FYNNEI. This CDR3 contains 14 residues. The CDR3 DNA sequence: TGTGCCAGACGGTCCGGGACAGTAGACAATGAGCAGTTCTTC. Translation: CARRSGTVDNEQFF.

The chain links TRBV2 to TRBJ2-7; D unclear. CDR3 length: 12 amino acids. V shed 4 bases and J shed 0 bases, with 4 bases lying between them. The germline V gene has CDR1 SNHLY and CDR2 FYNNEI. For the CDR3, the DNA is TGTGCCAGCAGTGGTAACTCCTACGAGCAGTACTTC. Translating gives CASSGNSYEQYF. The whole variable domain, remainder taken from reference TRBV2 and TRBJ2-7, is EPEVTQTPSHQVTQMGQEVILRCVPISNHLYFYWYRQILGQKVEFLVSFYNNEISEKSEIFDDQFSVERPDGSNFTLKIRSTKLEDSAMYFCASSGNSYEQYFGPGTRLTVT.

This clonotype was counted once. Relative to the germline gene, one junction end is altered; a read error may explain this. The CDR3 reads CASRVCSSGKAHNERFF. The CDR3 DNA follows: TGTGCCAGCAGGGTGTGCTCTAGCGGGAAAGCCCACAATGAGCGGTTCTTC. This chain joins TRBV25-1 and TRBJ2-1; TRBD2 matches 9 bases. The CDR3 consists of 17 residues. Looked up from germline, CDR1 is MGHDK and CDR2 is SYGVNS.

V usage is TRBV25-1 and J usage is TRBJ1-3; 12 bases agree with TRBD1. The CDR3 runs 12 residues. CDR1 MGHDK and CDR2 SYGVNS come from the germline V gene. J gave up 9 bases and V 9 bases, and 3 bases lay outside the gene matches. The CDR3 protein is CASTGQGATIYF. For the CDR3, the DNA is TGTGCCAGTACGGGACAGGGGGCCACCATATATTTT. Supplemented by reference TRBV25-1 and TRBJ1-3, the full variable domain reads EADIYQTPRYLVIGTGKKITLECSQTMGHDKMYWYQQDPGMELHLIHYSYGVNSTEKGDLSSESTVSRIRTEHFPLTLESARPSHTSQYLCASTGQGATIYFGEGSWLTVV.

This chain connects TRBV30 to TRBJ2-5; 7 bases fit TRBD2. This CDR3 region has 15 residues. CDR1 GTSNPN and CDR2 SVGIG come from the germline V gene (reference sequence). J was trimmed by 5 bases and V by 0 bases; bases with no gene match: 9. The CDR3 is CAWSVQAGLVETQYF. In DNA form, the CDR3 reads TGTGCCTGGAGTGTACAAGCGGGATTGGTTGAGACCCAGTACTTC. The full variable domain, completed using reference TRBV30 and TRBJ2-5, is SQTIHQWPATLVQPVGSPLSLECTVEGTSNPNLYWYRQAAGRGLQLLFYSVGIGQISSEVPQNLSASRPQDRQFILSSKKLLLSDSGFYLCAWSVQAGLVETQYFGPGTRLLVL.

The sample holds many counts of this clonotype. The chain is built from TRBV5-5 and TRBJ1-5; TRBD1 might be the D (6 bases). This CDR3 region has 14 residues. Germline V lookup: CDR1 SGHKS, CDR2 YYEKEE (reference sequence). V lost 0 bases and J 5 bases, leaving 9 bases between the germline ends. The CDR3 loop is CASSLVAGDQPQHF. The CDR3 DNA reads as TGTGCCAGCAGCTTGGTGGCAGGGGATCAGCCCCAGCATTTT.

This clonotype was picked up many times. The V call is TRBV2, the J call TRBJ2-3; weak D call: TRBD2 (6 bases). Trimming took 2 bases from V and 2 from J, leaving 14 bases between them. Germline lookup yields CDR1 SNHLY and CDR2 FYNNEI. This CDR3 is 16 amino acids long. The DNA of the CDR3 is TGTGCCAGCAGTGAAAGTTCAGCGGGCATCACAGATACGCAGTATTTT. Translating gives CASSESSAGITDTQYF.

This sequence joins TRBV2 and TRBJ1-2, with D hard to call. Deletions cut 7 bases from V and 4 bases from J, with 19 bases between. This CDR3 is 15 amino acids long. The germline CDR1 and CDR2 sequences are SNHLY and FYNNEI. The CDR3 DNA reads as TGTGCCAGCACCCCCCAAAGTTGGCAGGTCTATGGCTACACCTTC. Protein: CASTPQSWQVYGYTF.

The rearrangement uses TRBV7-8 and TRBJ1-2; D is undetermined. With 7 bases removed from V and 2 bases from J, the gap between germline ends came to 17 bases. Germline V gene data show CDR1 as SGHVS and CDR2 as FQNEAQ. This CDR3 is built from 15 residues. The CDR3 region is CASKSTLEKNYGYTF. CDR3 sequence (DNA): TGTGCCAGCAAAAGCACATTAGAGAAGAACTATGGCTACACCTTC. Full variable domain (remainder filled in from reference TRBV7-8 and TRBJ1-2): GAGVSQSPRYKVAKRGQDVALRCDPISGHVSLFWYQQALGQGPEFLTYFQNEAQLDKSGLPSDRFFAERPEGSVSTLKIQRTQQEDSAVYLCASKSTLEKNYGYTFGSGTRLTVV.

This sequence joins TRBV6-2 or TRBV6-3 and TRBJ2-1, with TRBD2 matching over 12 bases. The ends lost 8 bases at V and 4 bases at J; junction bases unmatched: 9. This CDR3 has 16 residues. The V gene's germline CDR1 is MNHEY and CDR2 SVGEGT. The CDR3 loop is CASGPRTSGTYNEQFF. As DNA, the CDR3 is TGTGCCAGCGGACCCAGGACTAGCGGGACTTACAATGAGCAGTTCTTC.

The chain is built from TRBV5-1 and TRBJ2-3; D may be TRBD2 (5 bases). CDR1 is SGHRS, CDR2 YFSETQ, per germline. Trimming removed 1 base from V and 0 bases from J, with 9 bases in between. The CDR3 runs 15 residues. CDR3 amino acids: CASSLSWTSTDTQYF. Here the CDR3 DNA reads TGCGCCAGCAGCTTGTCGTGGACTAGCACAGATACGCAGTATTTT.

Points on this clonotype: Germline is not matched at one junction end, which may reflect a read error. The CDR3 protein is CSARDHQGNRNYDYTF. CDR3 nucleotides: TGCAGTGCTAGAGATCATCAGGGTAACCGTAACTATGACTACACCTTC. J is TRBJ1-2 and V is TRBV20-1; the D gene is possibly TRBD1 (5 bases). Germline V gene lookup returns CDR1 DFQATT and CDR2 SNEGSKA (reference sequence). The CDR3 totals 16 residues.

As concerns this clonotype: A much larger clone differs by one base, so this may be a read error. This chain joins TRBV20-1 and TRBJ1-2; TRBD1 might be the D (5 bases). The V end was cut by 0 bases, the J end by 7 bases, with 15 bases between. The CDR3 contains 14 residues. Per germline, CDR1 DFQATT and CDR2 SNEGSKA (reference sequence). CDR3 sequence: CSARDLRGGGGYTF. The CDR3 nucleotides read TGCAGTGCTAGAGACCTCCGGGGCGGCGGTGGCTACACCTTC.

This clonotype was observed many times. V usage is TRBV4-2 and J usage is TRBJ1-1; no clear D gene. CDR1 is LGHNA, CDR2 YNFKEQ, per germline. Trimming took off 2 bases at V and 4 bases at J, with 11 bases between the two ends. CDR3 size: 14 residues. CDR3 DNA: TGTGCCAGCAGCCAACGTAAGGGCGGCACTGAAGCTTTCTTT. Residues: CASSQRKGGTEAFF.

The chain combines TRBV20-1 with TRBJ1-2; D gene ambiguous. The CDR3 loop spans 13 amino acids. V was trimmed by 5 bases and J by 6 bases, leaving 16 bases between them. The germline gives CDR1 DFQATT, CDR2 SNEGSKA (reference sequence). The DNA for the CDR3 is TGCAGTGCTCCCATTGCCTCCGGTGATGGCTACACCTTC. Protein sequence: CSAPIASGDGYTF.